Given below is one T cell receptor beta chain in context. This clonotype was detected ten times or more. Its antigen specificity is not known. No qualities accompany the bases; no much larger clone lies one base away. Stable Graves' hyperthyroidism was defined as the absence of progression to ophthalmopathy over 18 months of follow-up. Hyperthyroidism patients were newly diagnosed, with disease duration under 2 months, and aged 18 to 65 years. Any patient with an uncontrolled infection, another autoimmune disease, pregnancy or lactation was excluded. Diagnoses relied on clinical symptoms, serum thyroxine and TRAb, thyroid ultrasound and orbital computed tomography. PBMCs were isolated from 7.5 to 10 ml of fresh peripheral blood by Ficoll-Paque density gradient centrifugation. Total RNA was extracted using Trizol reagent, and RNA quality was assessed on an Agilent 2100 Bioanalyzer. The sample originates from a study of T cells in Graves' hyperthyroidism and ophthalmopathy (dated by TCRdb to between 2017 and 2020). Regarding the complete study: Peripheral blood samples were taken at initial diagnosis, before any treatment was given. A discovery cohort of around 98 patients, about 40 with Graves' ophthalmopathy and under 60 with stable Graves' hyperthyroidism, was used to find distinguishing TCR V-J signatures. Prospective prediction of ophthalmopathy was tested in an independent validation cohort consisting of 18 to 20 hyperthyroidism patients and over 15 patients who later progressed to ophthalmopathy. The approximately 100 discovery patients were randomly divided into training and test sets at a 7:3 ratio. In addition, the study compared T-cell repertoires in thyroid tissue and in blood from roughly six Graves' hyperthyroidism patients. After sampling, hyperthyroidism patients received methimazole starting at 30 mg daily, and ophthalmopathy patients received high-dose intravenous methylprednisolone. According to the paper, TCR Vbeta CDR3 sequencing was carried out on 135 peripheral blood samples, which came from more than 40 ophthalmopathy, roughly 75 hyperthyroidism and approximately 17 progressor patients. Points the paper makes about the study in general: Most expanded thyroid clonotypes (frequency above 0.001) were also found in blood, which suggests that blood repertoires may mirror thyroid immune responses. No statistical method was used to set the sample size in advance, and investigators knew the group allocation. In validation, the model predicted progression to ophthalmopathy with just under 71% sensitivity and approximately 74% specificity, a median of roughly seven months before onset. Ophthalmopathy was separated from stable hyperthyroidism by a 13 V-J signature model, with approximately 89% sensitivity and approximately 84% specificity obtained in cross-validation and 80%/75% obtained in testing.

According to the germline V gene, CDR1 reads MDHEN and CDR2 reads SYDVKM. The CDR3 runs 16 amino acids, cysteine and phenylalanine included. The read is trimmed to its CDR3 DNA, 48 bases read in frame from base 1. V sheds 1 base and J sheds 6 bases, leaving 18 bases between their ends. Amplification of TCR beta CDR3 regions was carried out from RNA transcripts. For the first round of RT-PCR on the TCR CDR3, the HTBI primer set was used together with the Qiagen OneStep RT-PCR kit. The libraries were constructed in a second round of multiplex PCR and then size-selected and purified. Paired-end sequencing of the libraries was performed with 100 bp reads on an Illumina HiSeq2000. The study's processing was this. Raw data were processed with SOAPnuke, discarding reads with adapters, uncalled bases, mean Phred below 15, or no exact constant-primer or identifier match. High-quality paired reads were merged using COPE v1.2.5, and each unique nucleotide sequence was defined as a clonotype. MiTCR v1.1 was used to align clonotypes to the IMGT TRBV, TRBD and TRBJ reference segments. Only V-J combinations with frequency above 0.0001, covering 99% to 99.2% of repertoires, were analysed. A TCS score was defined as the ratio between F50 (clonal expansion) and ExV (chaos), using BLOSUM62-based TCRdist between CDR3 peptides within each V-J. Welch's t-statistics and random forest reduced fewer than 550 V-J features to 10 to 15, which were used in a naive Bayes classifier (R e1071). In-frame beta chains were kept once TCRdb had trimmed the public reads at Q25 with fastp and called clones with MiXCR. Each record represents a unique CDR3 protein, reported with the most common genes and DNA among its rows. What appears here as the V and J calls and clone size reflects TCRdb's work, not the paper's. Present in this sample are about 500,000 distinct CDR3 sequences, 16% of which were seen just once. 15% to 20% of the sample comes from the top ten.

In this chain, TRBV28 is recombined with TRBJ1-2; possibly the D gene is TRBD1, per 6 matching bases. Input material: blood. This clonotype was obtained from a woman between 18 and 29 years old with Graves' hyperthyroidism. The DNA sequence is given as TGTGCCAGCAGTTTATCGGGGGGGGGGGGCGCGGATGGCTACACCTTC. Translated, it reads CASSLSGGGGADGYTF.